This T cell receptor beta chain was retrieved from a study of shared clonotypes between healthy human individuals. General observations from the study: Rarefaction curves obtained for sorted subsets showed sequencing incomplete despite large depth.

CDR3 length equals 15 residues. CDR1 SGHRS and CDR2 YFSETQ come from the germline V gene. V dropped 1 base and J dropped 2 bases, with 9 bases sitting between them. TCRdb keeps only in-frame clones here, not all; method: immunoSEQ multiplex PCR. The data hold some 1 million clones, with approximately 76% observed a single time. On this clone itself: What it binds is unknown.

V usage is TRBV5-1 and J usage is TRBJ2-2; D unresolved. The sequenced sample consisted of memory CD4+ T cells sorted from blood. Subset reported: CD45RA-negative fraction. This TCR derives from a man aged 18 to 35 in good health. The CDR3 is CASSLRVANTGELFF. CDR3 in DNA: TGCGCCAGCAGCTTGAGGGTAGCAAACACCGGGGAGCTGTTTTTT. The full variable domain, completed using reference TRBV5-1 and TRBJ2-2, is KAGVTQTPRYLIKTRGQQVTLSCSPISGHRSVSWYQQTPGQGLQFLFEYFSETQRNKGNFPGRFSGRQFSNSRSEMNVSTLELGDSALYLCASSLRVANTGELFFGEGSRLTVL.